These 13 T cell receptor beta chains were sequenced from one sample in a study of blood T cell repertoires in COVID-19. Repertoires were generated with immunoSEQ multiplex PCR, while TCRdb's copy carries only in-frame clones and drops some. In the table there are about 49,000 clones, approximately 87% of which are singletons. Sequencing used peripheral blood. These receptors were collected from a woman over 75 with COVID-19, enrolled during active disease.

This chain uses TRBV18 with TRBJ2-3, with D perhaps matching TRBD2 (5 bases). Trimming removed 8 bases from V and 0 bases from J, with 12 bases in between. The germline V gene has CDR1 KGHSH and CDR2 LQKENI. This CDR3 comprises 14 residues. The CDR3 DNA reads TGTGCCAGCAGCCTCGGGGTGAGCACAGATACGCAGTATTTT. Residues: CASSLGVSTDTQYF. Drawing the rest from reference TRBV18 and TRBJ2-3, the complete variable domain is NAGVMQNPRHLVRRRGQEARLRCSPMKGHSHVYWYRQLPEEGLKFMVYLQKENIIDESGMPKERFSAEFPKEGPSILRIQQVVRGDSAAYFCASSLGVSTDTQYFGPGTRLTVL.

V is TRBV5-1 and J is TRBJ2-3; D is perhaps TRBD2 (5 bases). The CDR3 loop spans 15 amino acids. V was trimmed by 2 bases and J by 4 bases, leaving 14 bases between them. Germline CDR1 and CDR2: SGHRS and YFSETQ. DNA of the CDR3: TGCGCCAGCAGCTTCGTCCTAGCCCGGTCAGATACGCAGTATTTT. Amino acid sequence: CASSFVLARSDTQYF.

This chain links TRBV11-2 with TRBJ2-7, with TRBD2 identical over 8 bases. Germline V gives CDR1 SGHAT, CDR2 FQNNGV. With 1 base clipped from V and 2 bases from J, the junction kept 4 bases outside the gene matches. The CDR3 consists of 15 residues. The chain's CDR3 is CASSLALAAPYEQYF. In nucleotides, the CDR3 is TGTGCCAGCAGCTTAGCACTAGCGGCCCCCTACGAGCAGTACTTC.

V and J are TRBV28 and TRBJ2-5, with 11 bases matching TRBD2. Germline lookup yields CDR1 MDHEN and CDR2 SYDVKM. V shed 5 bases, J shed 5 bases, and the junction held 10 bases outside the gene matches. This CDR3 is built from 16 residues. The CDR3 region has the DNA TGTGCCAGCAGTGCCAGTAGCGGGAGGGCCCGGGAGACCCAGTACTTC. Translation gives CASSASSGRARETQYF. Full variable domain (outside the CDR3, taken from reference TRBV28 and TRBJ2-5): DVKVTQSSRYLVKRTGEKVFLECVQDMDHENMFWYRQDPGLGLRLIYFSYDVKMKEKGDIPEGYSVSREKKERFSLILESASTNQTSMYLCASSASSGRARETQYFGPGTRLLVL.

V and J are TRBV7-9 and TRBJ1-4, with 8 bases fitting TRBD1. Losses at the gene ends were 4 bases for V and 8 bases for J; bases not matched to a gene: 9. Germline-derived CDR1 and CDR2 are SEHNR and FQNEAQ (reference sequence). CDR3 length equals 15 residues. The CDR3 is CASSSQGAISEKLFF. The CDR3 DNA sequence: TGTGCCAGCAGCTCTCAGGGGGCAATAAGCGAAAAACTGTTTTTT.

The chain recombines TRBV5-1 with TRBJ1-5; a possible D gene is TRBD1 (6 bases). In germline, CDR1 is SGHRS, CDR2 YFSETQ. The V end was cut by 0 bases, the J end by 3 bases, with 10 bases between. The CDR3 sequence is 15 residues long. DNA for the CDR3: TGCGCCAGCAGCTTGGAGGACAGCCTCAATCAGCCCCAGCATTTT. Its protein product is CASSLEDSLNQPQHF.

The V and J genes are TRBV5-6 and TRBJ1-6; D possibly corresponds to TRBD1 (5 bases). Trimming cost V 1 base and J 5 bases, with 10 bases left between them. The germline CDR1 and CDR2 sequences are SGHDT and YYEEEE. The CDR3 length is 15 residues. The CDR3 spells CASSLPGGNNSPLHF. CDR3 nucleotides: TGTGCCAGCAGCTTGCCGGGGGGGAATAATTCACCCCTCCACTTT.

The rearrangement links TRBV2 to TRBJ1-1; TRBD1 is a possible D gene (6 bases). Germline V gives CDR1 SNHLY, CDR2 FYNNEI. The CDR3 extends over 13 amino acids. Trimming removed 8 bases at V and 11 bases at J, with 21 bases between. CDR3 residues: CASLTGTPEGAFF. The CDR3 DNA sequence: TGTGCCAGCCTCACAGGGACACCTGAGGGGGCTTTCTTT.

This sequence joins TRBV9 and TRBJ2-3; 10 nucleotides match TRBD2. J gave up 2 bases and V 2 bases, and 5 bases lay outside the gene matches. From germline, CDR1 is SGDLS and CDR2 YYNGEE. The CDR3 spans 16 residues. The CDR3 spells CASSVGTSDYTDTQYF. CDR3 in DNA: TGTGCCAGCAGCGTCGGGACTAGCGACTACACAGATACGCAGTATTTT.

This chain links TRBV27 with TRBJ1-4, with TRBD1 as a possible D gene (5 bases). The V end was cut by 4 bases, the J end by 3 bases, with 12 bases between. CDR1 and CDR2 (germline): MNHEY, SMNVEV (reference sequence). CDR3 length equals 15 residues. The CDR3 DNA is TGTGCCAGCAGTTCCCTGGGGCATCCTAATGAAAAACTGTTTTTT. This codes for CASSSLGHPNEKLFF.

V and J are TRBV7-9 and TRBJ1-2, with a weak D call TRBD1 (5 bases). From germline, CDR1 is SEHNR and CDR2 FQNEAQ (reference sequence). CDR3 length: 15 amino acids. V lost 5 bases and J 4 bases, leaving 17 bases between the germline ends. CDR3 in DNA: TGTGCCAGCAGCAATTCGCGGGGACGCGGCTATGGCTACACCTTC. It encodes CASSNSRGRGYGYTF.

This rearrangement joins TRBV27 to TRBJ1-1; 8 bases line up with TRBD1. V lost 8 bases, J lost 10 bases, and 18 bases stayed unmatched. There are 15 residues in the CDR3. CDR1 MNHEY and CDR2 SMNVEV come from the germline V gene (reference sequence). CDR3 loop: CASALEAGGASAAFF. The DNA for the CDR3 is TGTGCCAGCGCCCTCGAGGCAGGGGGCGCTTCCGCAGCTTTCTTT.

This chain connects TRBV29-1 to TRBJ1-5; TRBD1 matches 8 bases. Trimming removed 4 bases from V and 4 bases from J; junction bases left unmatched: 0. Germline V gene lookup returns CDR1 SQVTM and CDR2 ANQGSEA. CDR3 length: 12 residues. The CDR3 spells CSVGQGNQPQHF. The CDR3 DNA reads as TGCAGCGTTGGACAGGGGAATCAGCCCCAGCATTTT.